This section outlines one T cell receptor beta chain sequence together with its context. Germline V gene lookup returns CDR1 GTSNPN and CDR2 SVGIG (reference sequence). CDR3 length: 14 residues. Trimming shortened V by 3 bases and J by 2 bases, and 11 bases separated the two germline ends. Sorted-subset replicate PCRs used about 0.2 ug DNA, approximately 30,000 T cell genomes. Using immunoSEQ multiplex PCR, the repertoire was profiled, and TCRdb retains in-frame clones only, with some absent. The data contain hundreds of thousands of clones, about three quarters of them singletons. The data stem from a study of shared clonotypes between healthy human individuals. Study in general: With ages of 18 to 49, the donors were a couple of women and three men.

The chain is built from TRBV30 and TRBJ1-5; TRBD1 is a possible D gene (5 bases). What was sequenced was memory CD4+ T cells sorted from blood. The sample's subset: CD45RA-negative fraction. The clonotype originates from a woman aged 30 to 39 in good health. The chain's CDR3 is CAWSRGTGNQPQHF. CDR3 in DNA: TGTGCCTGGAGCAGAGGGACCGGCAATCAGCCCCAGCATTTT.